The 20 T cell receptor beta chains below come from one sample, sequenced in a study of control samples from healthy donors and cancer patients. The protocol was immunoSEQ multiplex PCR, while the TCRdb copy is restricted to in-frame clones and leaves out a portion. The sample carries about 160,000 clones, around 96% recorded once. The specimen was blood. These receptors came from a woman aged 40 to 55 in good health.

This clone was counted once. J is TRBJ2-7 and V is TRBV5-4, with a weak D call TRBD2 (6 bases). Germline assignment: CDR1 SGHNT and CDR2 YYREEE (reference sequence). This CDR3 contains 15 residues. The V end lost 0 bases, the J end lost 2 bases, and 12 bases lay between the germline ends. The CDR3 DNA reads TGTGCCAGCAGCTTGGGGGAGGACGGGACCTACGAGCAGTACTTC. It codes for CASSLGEDGTYEQYF.

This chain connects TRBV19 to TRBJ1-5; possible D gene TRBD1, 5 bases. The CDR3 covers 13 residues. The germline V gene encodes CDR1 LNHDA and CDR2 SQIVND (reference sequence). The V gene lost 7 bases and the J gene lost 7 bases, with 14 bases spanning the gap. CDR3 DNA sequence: TGTGCCAGTACTTCAGGGTTAAACCAGCCCCAGCATTTT. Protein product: CASTSGLNQPQHF.

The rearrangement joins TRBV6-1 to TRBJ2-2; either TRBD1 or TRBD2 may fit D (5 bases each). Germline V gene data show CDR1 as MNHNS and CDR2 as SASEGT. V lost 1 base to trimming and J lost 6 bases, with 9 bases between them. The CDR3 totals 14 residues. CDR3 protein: CASSEGLGAGELFF. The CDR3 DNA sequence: TGTGCCAGCAGTGAAGGGTTGGGGGCCGGGGAGCTGTTTTTT.

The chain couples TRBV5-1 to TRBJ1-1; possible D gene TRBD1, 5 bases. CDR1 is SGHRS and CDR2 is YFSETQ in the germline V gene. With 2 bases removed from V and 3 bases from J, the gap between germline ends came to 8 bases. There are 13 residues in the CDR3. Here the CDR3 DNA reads TGCGCCAGCAGCTTCATACAGGACACTGAAGCTTTCTTT. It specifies CASSFIQDTEAFF. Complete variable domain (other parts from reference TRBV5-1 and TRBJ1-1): KAGVTQTPRYLIKTRGQQVTLSCSPISGHRSVSWYQQTPGQGLQFLFEYFSETQRNKGNFPGRFSGRQFSNSRSEMNVSTLELGDSALYLCASSFIQDTEAFFGQGTRLTVV.

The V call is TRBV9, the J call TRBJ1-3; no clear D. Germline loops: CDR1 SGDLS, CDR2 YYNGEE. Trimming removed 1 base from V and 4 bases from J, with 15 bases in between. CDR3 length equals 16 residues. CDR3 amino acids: CASSVTGSALGNTIYF. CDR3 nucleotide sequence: TGTGCCAGCAGCGTAACGGGATCTGCCTTGGGAAACACCATATATTTT.

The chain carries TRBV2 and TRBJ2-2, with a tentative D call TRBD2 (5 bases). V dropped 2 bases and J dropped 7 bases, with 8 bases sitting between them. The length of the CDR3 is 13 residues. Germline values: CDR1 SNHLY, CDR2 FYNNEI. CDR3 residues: CASSELGVGELFF. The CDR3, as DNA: TGTGCCAGCAGTGAACTGGGAGTCGGGGAGCTGTTTTTT.

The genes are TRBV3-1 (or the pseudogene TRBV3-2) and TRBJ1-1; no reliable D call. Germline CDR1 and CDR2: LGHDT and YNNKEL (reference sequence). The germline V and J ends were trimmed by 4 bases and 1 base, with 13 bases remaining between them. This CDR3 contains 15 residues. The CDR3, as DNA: TGTGCCAGCAGCCCCCCAGGAGGGAGGAACACTGAAGCTTTCTTT. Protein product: CASSPPGGRNTEAFF.

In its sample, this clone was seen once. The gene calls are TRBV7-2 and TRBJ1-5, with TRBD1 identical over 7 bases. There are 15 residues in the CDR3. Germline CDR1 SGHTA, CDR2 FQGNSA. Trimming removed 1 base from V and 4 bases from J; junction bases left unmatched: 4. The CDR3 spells CASSLVAGQNQPQHF. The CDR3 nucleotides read TGTGCCAGCAGCTTAGTAGCGGGACAGAATCAGCCCCAGCATTTT.

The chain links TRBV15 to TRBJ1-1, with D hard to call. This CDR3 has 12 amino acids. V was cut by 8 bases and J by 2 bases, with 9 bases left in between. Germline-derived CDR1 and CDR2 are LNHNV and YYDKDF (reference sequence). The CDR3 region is CATGRFNTEAFF. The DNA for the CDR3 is TGTGCCACCGGGAGATTTAACACTGAAGCTTTCTTT.

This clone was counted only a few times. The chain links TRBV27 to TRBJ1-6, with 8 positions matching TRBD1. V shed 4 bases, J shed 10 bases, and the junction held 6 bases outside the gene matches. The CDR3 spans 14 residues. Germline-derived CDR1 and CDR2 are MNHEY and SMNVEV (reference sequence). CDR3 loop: CASSSDRGRSPLHF. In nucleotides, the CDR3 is TGTGCCAGCAGTTCCGACAGGGGAAGGTCACCCCTCCACTTT.

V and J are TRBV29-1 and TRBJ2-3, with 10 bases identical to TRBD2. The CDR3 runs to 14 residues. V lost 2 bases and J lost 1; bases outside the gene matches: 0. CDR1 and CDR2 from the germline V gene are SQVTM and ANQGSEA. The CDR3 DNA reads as TGCAGCGTTGAACTAGCGGGAGGCACAGATACGCAGTATTTT. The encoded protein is CSVELAGGTDTQYF.

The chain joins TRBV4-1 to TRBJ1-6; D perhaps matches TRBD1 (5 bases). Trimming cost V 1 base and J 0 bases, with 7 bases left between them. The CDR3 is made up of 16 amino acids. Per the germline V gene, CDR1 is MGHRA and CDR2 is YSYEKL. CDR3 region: CASSQVGTSYNSPLHF. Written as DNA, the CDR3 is TGCGCCAGCAGCCAAGTGGGGACCTCCTATAATTCACCCCTCCACTTT.

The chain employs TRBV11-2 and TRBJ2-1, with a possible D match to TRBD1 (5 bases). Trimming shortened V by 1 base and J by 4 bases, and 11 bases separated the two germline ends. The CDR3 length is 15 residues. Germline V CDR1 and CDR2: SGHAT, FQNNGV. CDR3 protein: CASSLVDIGYNEQFF. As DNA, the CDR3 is TGTGCCAGCAGCTTAGTGGACATTGGATACAATGAGCAGTTCTTC.

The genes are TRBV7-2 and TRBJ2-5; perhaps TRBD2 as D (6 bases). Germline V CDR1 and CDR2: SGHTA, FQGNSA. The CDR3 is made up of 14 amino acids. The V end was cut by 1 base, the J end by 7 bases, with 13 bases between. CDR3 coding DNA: TGTGCCAGCAGCTTAGAAGGCGGGCGGGGGACCCAGTACTTC. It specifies CASSLEGGRGTQYF.

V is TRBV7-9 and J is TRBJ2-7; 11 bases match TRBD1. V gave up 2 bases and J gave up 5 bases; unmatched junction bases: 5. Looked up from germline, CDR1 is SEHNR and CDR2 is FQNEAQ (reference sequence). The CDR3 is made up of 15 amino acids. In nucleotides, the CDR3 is TGTGCCAGCAGCTTATGGACAGGGGGCACCGACGAGCAGTACTTC. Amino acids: CASSLWTGGTDEQYF.

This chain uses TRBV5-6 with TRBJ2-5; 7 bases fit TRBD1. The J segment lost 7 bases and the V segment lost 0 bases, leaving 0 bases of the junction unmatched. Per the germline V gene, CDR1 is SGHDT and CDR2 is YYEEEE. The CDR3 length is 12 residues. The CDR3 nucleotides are TGTGCCAGCAGCTTGGGACAGGGGACCCAGTACTTC. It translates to CASSLGQGTQYF.

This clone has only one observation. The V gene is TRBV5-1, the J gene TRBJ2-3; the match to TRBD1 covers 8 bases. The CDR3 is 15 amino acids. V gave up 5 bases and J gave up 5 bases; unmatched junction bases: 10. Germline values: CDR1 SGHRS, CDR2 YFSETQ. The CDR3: CASSTGTGGQDTQYF. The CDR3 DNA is TGCGCCAGCAGTACCGGGACAGGCGGCCAAGATACGCAGTATTTT.

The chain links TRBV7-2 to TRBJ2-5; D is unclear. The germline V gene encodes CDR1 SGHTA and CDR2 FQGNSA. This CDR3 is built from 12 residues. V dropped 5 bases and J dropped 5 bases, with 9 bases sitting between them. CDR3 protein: CASSALGETQYF. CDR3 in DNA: TGTGCCAGCAGCGCTCTCGGGGAGACCCAGTACTTC. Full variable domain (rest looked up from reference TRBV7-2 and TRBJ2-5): GAGVSQSPSNKVTEKGKDVELRCDPISGHTALYWYRQSLGQGLEFLIYFQGNSAPDKSGLPSDRFSAERTGGSVSTLTIQRTQQEDSAVYLCASSALGETQYFGPGTRLLVL.

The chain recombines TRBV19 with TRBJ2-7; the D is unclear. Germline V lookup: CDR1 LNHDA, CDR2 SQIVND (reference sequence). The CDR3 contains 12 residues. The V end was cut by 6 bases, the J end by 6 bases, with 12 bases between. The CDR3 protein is CASSTRGREQYF. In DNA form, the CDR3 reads TGTGCCAGTAGCACCCGTGGACGCGAGCAGTACTTC.

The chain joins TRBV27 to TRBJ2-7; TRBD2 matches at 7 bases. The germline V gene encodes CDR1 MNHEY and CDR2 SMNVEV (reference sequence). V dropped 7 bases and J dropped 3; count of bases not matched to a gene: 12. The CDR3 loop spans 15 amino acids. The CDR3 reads CASITRLGGSYEQYF. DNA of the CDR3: TGTGCCAGCATTACTCGCCTCGGCGGGAGCTACGAGCAGTACTTC.